This T cell receptor beta chain appears in the sequencing data of a study of T cell responses to AZD1222 COVID-19 vaccine. Looking at the study overall: Pooled in the analysis were second doses at about 4 or about 12 weeks. Study-level results: Donors were largely white British and mainly female; clonal diversity was possibly underestimated. Researchers took repertoire samples only after the peak T cell response had come.

Germline V gene lookup returns CDR1 SGHRS and CDR2 YFSETQ. V was pared by 3 bases and J by 2 bases, with 3 bases of the junction left unmatched. CDR3 length: 14 residues. Method: immunoSEQ multiplex PCR; TCRdb's copy keeps in-frame clones and lacks some. The data show roughly 190,000 clones, 85% to 95% seen once. In regard to this clone: The antigen is undetermined.

The chain joins TRBV5-1 to TRBJ2-7, with 9 positions matching TRBD2. Sequencing used peripheral blood, obtained on day 0 of AZD1222 vaccination. This receptor was obtained from an adult in good health. The CDR3 coding sequence is TGCGCCAGCAGCTCCCTAGCGGGGCCCTACGAGCAGTACTTC. Translation: CASSSLAGPYEQYF.